Sample share makes the clone carrying this TCR beta chain medium-sized. This CDR3 contains 20 residues. V lost 4 bases and J lost 3, with 28 bases in between. In germline, CDR1 is SNHLY, CDR2 FYNNEI. The sample belongs to a study of cytomegalovirus exposure and HLA in healthy donors. Study-level information: For the 300 to 450 genotyped donors, over 80% fell within the Caucasian-associated ancestry cluster.

Each donor was healthy, and each was a bone marrow donor. PCR used 60 Vbeta primers and 13 Jbeta primers. The assay was immunoSEQ multiplex PCR, and TCRdb's table has in-frame clones only and misses some. The sample carries roughly 66,000 clones, approximately 80% recorded once. The clonotype was recovered from a man younger than 35 in good health and CMV-seropositive. Sequenced sample: PBMCs. V gene TRBV2 combines with J gene TRBJ1-3; possibly TRBD1 for D (5 bases). This CDR3 reads CASSVSLGGGGVRDGNTIYF. The CDR3 nucleotides are TGTGCCAGCAGTGTCAGCTTAGGCGGCGGGGGGGTCCGGGATGGAAACACCATATATTTT.